This T cell receptor beta chain was identified during a study of T cell responses to AZD1222 COVID-19 vaccine. In its sample, this clone was seen once. The antigen remains undetermined. CDR3 length: 14 residues. The V segment lost 4 bases and the J segment 0 bases; nucleotides outside the gene matches: 2. Germline CDR1 SNHLY, CDR2 FYNNEI. General study results and limits: Mostly white British, mostly female donors; authors suggested clonal diversity may be underestimated. Spike-specific TCR depth and breadth grew after two AZD1222 doses.

Generated by immunoSEQ multiplex PCR, the TCRdb table keeps only in-frame clones and is missing some. The sample yields 60,000 to 75,000 clones, roughly 80% seen once. This chain joins TRBV2 and TRBJ1-1, with 7 bases that match TRBD1. The sequenced sample was peripheral blood, obtained 28 days after the second AZD1222 dose. The sequence came from an adult who received the AZD1222 COVID-19 vaccine. CDR3 residues: CASSGGGMNTEAFF. The CDR3 DNA follows: TGTGCCAGCAGTGGAGGGGGCATGAACACTGAAGCTTTCTTT.